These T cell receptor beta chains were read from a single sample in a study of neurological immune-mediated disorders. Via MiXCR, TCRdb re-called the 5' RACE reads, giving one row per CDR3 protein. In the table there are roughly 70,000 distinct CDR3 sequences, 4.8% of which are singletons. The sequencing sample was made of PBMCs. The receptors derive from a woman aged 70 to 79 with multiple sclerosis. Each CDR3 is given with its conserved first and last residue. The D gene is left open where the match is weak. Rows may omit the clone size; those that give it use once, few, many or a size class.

CDR3aa: CSASPTGTERSPLHF
CDR3nt: TGCAGTGCCTCCCCCACCGGGACAGAACGTTCACCCCTCCACTTT
v_gene: TRBV20-1
d_gene: TRBD1
j_gene: TRBJ1-6
abundance: many

CDR3aa: CASSEGTKNYGYTF
CDR3nt: TGTGCCAGCAGTGAAGGCACGAAAAACTATGGCTACACCTTC
v_gene: TRBV2
d_gene: .
j_gene: TRBJ1-2
abundance: many

CDR3aa: CASRRQGKMNTEAFF
CDR3nt: TGTGCCAGCAGGCGACAGGGTAAGATGAACACTGAAGCTTTCTTT
v_gene: TRBV12-3/TRBV12-4
d_gene: TRBD1
j_gene: TRBJ1-1
abundance: many

CDR3aa: CASSPTTGLLEVLTF
CDR3nt: TGCGCCAGCAGCCCGACCACAGGGTTGTTAGAAGTCCTGACTTTC
v_gene: TRBV4-3
d_gene: .
j_gene: TRBJ2-6
abundance: many

CDR3aa: CASSGTGNTGELFF
CDR3nt: TGTGCCAGTTCCGGGACAGGGAACACCGGGGAGCTGTTTTTT
v_gene: TRBV7-3
d_gene: TRBD1
j_gene: TRBJ2-2
abundance: many

CDR3aa: CASSYSSRGRDGYTF
CDR3nt: TGTGCCAGCAGTTACTCGTCCAGGGGGAGGGATGGCTACACCTTC
v_gene: TRBV6-5
d_gene: TRBD1
j_gene: TRBJ1-2
abundance: many

CDR3aa: CASSRDRVNEQFF
CDR3nt: TGTGCCAGCAGTCGCGACAGGGTGAATGAGCAGTTCTTC
v_gene: TRBV6-5
d_gene: TRBD1
j_gene: TRBJ2-1
abundance: .

CDR3aa: CASSQWLGLGNGYTF
CDR3nt: TGTGCCAGCAGCCAATGGTTAGGGCTAGGTAATGGCTACACCTTC
v_gene: TRBV3-1
d_gene: .
j_gene: TRBJ1-2
abundance: many

CDR3aa: CSAQDGIEAFF
CDR3nt: TGCAGTGCTCAGGATGGCATTGAAGCTTTCTTT
v_gene: TRBV20-1
d_gene: .
j_gene: TRBJ1-1
abundance: .

CDR3aa: CASSQDHYGVTARMYEQYF
CDR3nt: TGCGCCAGCAGCCAAGATCACTATGGGGTGACAGCGCGTATGTACGAGCAGTACTTC
v_gene: TRBV4-1
d_gene: .
j_gene: TRBJ2-7
abundance: many

CDR3aa: CAWNPGWGNGYTF
CDR3nt: TGTGCCTGGAACCCAGGGTGGGGGAATGGCTACACCTTC
v_gene: TRBV30
d_gene: .
j_gene: TRBJ1-2
abundance: .

CDR3aa: CASSDSVGEQYF
CDR3nt: TGTGCCAGCAGCGACTCGGTTGGTGAGCAGTACTTC
v_gene: TRBV7-2
d_gene: .
j_gene: TRBJ2-7
abundance: many

CDR3aa: CSAWGIREGNEQFF
CDR3nt: TGCAGTGCTTGGGGCATACGGGAGGGGAATGAGCAGTTCTTC
v_gene: TRBV20-1
d_gene: TRBD2
j_gene: TRBJ2-1
abundance: many

CDR3aa: CASRPSGRETTGELFF
CDR3nt: TGCGCCAGCAGACCTTCCGGGCGGGAGACCACCGGGGAGCTGTTTTTT
v_gene: TRBV5-1
d_gene: TRBD2
j_gene: TRBJ2-2
abundance: many

CDR3aa: CASSRDGLKAFF
CDR3nt: TGTGCCAGCAGCCGGGACGGACTCAAAGCTTTCTTT
v_gene: TRBV7-2
d_gene: .
j_gene: TRBJ1-1
abundance: medium-sized

CDR3aa: CASSFRRGRDNEQFF
CDR3nt: TGTGCCAGCAGCTTTCGTCGCGGGAGGGACAATGAGCAGTTCTTC
v_gene: TRBV5-8
d_gene: TRBD2
j_gene: TRBJ2-1
abundance: many

CDR3aa: CASSSEETQYF
CDR3nt: TGTGCCAGCAGTTCGGAAGAGACCCAGTACTTC
v_gene: TRBV27
d_gene: .
j_gene: TRBJ2-5
abundance: many

CDR3aa: CATGRGGQGNTIYF
CDR3nt: TGTGCCACCGGAAGGGGGGGGCAAGGAAACACCATATATTTT
v_gene: TRBV12-3/TRBV12-4
d_gene: .
j_gene: TRBJ1-3
abundance: many

CDR3aa: CASSLAPSGGYTF
CDR3nt: TGTGCCAGCAGTTTAGCTCCCTCAGGAGGCTACACCTTC
v_gene: TRBV12-3/TRBV12-4
d_gene: .
j_gene: TRBJ1-2
abundance: many

CDR3aa: CASSLTYSETQYF
CDR3nt: TGTGCCAGCAGCTTGACCTACTCAGAGACCCAGTACTTC
v_gene: TRBV7-2
d_gene: .
j_gene: TRBJ2-5
abundance: many

CDR3aa: CASSPMTGGLQETQYF
CDR3nt: TGTGCCAGCAGCCCAATGACAGGGGGCCTCCAAGAGACCCAGTACTTC
v_gene: TRBV9
d_gene: TRBD1
j_gene: TRBJ2-5
abundance: many

CDR3aa: CSASGQVGYGYTF
CDR3nt: TGCAGTGCTAGTGGACAGGTCGGCTATGGCTACACCTTC
v_gene: TRBV20-1
d_gene: TRBD1
j_gene: TRBJ1-2
abundance: many